The rows below give T cell receptor beta chains drawn from one sample of a study of blood T cell repertoires in COVID-19. Sequencing was performed with immunoSEQ multiplex PCR; in TCRdb, only in-frame clones are kept and a portion is missing. The repertoire holds 200,000 to 300,000 clones, 70% to 90% seen once, with over 5.5% in the top ten. The source material was peripheral blood. These receptors were taken from a woman in her sixties with active or convalescent COVID-19. CDR3s include the opening cysteine and the closing phenylalanine or tryptophan. Fields, in order: clone size, D gene, V gene, J gene, CDR3 protein, CDR3 DNA. D genes are given only for firm matches. The size entry is marked missing in some rows and otherwise reads once, few, many or a size class.

clone size: -; D gene: TRBD1; V gene: TRBV4-1; J gene: TRBJ2-1; CDR3 protein: CASSLDLTGVNEQFF; CDR3 DNA: TGCGCCAGCAGCCTAGACCTAACAGGGGTGAATGAGCAGTTCTTC
clone size: -; D gene: -; V gene: TRBV28; J gene: TRBJ1-1; CDR3 protein: CASSLIQVNTEAFF; CDR3 DNA: TGTGCCAGCAGTTTAATCCAGGTTAACACTGAAGCTTTCTTT
clone size: -; D gene: -; V gene: TRBV28; J gene: TRBJ1-5; CDR3 protein: CASMSGGINQPQHF; CDR3 DNA: TGTGCCAGCATGTCAGGAGGTATCAATCAGCCCCAGCATTTT
clone size: -; D gene: -; V gene: TRBV5-4; J gene: TRBJ1-1; CDR3 protein: CASSLDSYMNTEAFF; CDR3 DNA: TGTGCCAGCAGCCTCGACAGTTACATGAACACTGAAGCTTTCTTT
clone size: -; D gene: -; V gene: TRBV19; J gene: TRBJ2-3; CDR3 protein: CASTLGGGGGADTQYF; CDR3 DNA: TGTGCCAGTACCCTAGGGGGGGGAGGAGGCGCAGATACGCAGTATTTT
clone size: -; D gene: -; V gene: TRBV9; J gene: TRBJ2-1; CDR3 protein: CASSGRTNVNEQFF; CDR3 DNA: TGTGCCAGCAGCGGCAGGACTAACGTCAATGAGCAGTTCTTC
clone size: -; D gene: -; V gene: TRBV27; J gene: TRBJ1-2; CDR3 protein: CASSLGPRDYGYTF; CDR3 DNA: TGTGCCAGCAGTTTAGGTCCTCGGGACTATGGCTACACCTTC
clone size: -; D gene: -; V gene: TRBV7-2; J gene: TRBJ2-6; CDR3 protein: CASSLASVNSGANVLTF; CDR3 DNA: TGTGCCAGCAGCTTAGCGTCGGTAAACTCTGGGGCCAACGTCCTGACTTTC
clone size: -; D gene: TRBD1; V gene: TRBV7-9; J gene: TRBJ1-1; CDR3 protein: CASSIPGTANTEAFF; CDR3 DNA: TGTGCCAGCAGCATCCCGGGGACAGCGAACACTGAAGCTTTCTTT
clone size: -; D gene: TRBD1; V gene: TRBV30; J gene: TRBJ2-7; CDR3 protein: CAWSLTGDEQYF; CDR3 DNA: TGTGCCTGGAGTCTGACAGGGGACGAGCAGTACTTC
clone size: -; D gene: TRBD2; V gene: TRBV27; J gene: TRBJ2-1; CDR3 protein: CASSLFLAGPLEDNEQFF; CDR3 DNA: TGTGCCAGCAGTTTATTTCTAGCGGGTCCGCTTGAGGACAATGAGCAGTTCTTC
clone size: -; D gene: TRBD2; V gene: TRBV15; J gene: TRBJ2-7; CDR3 protein: CATRRLAYSSYEQYF; CDR3 DNA: TGTGCCACCAGGAGACTAGCGTACAGCTCCTACGAGCAGTACTTC
clone size: few; D gene: -; V gene: TRBV3-1/TRBV3-2; J gene: TRBJ1-5; CDR3 protein: CASSQGRQLNQPQHF; CDR3 DNA: TGTGCCAGCAGCCAAGGCCGACAGCTCAATCAGCCCCAGCATTTT
clone size: -; D gene: -; V gene: TRBV27; J gene: TRBJ2-1; CDR3 protein: CASSLAGPTYNEQFF; CDR3 DNA: TGTGCCAGCAGTTTAGCGGGGCCGACCTACAATGAGCAGTTCTTC
clone size: once; D gene: TRBD2; V gene: TRBV18; J gene: TRBJ2-3; CDR3 protein: CASSLAPSGGTDTQYF; CDR3 DNA: TGTGCCAGCTCCCTGGCACCTAGCGGGGGCACAGATACGCAGTATTTT
clone size: -; D gene: -; V gene: TRBV6-5; J gene: TRBJ2-3; CDR3 protein: CASSYQGFSGVDTQYF; CDR3 DNA: TGTGCCAGCAGTTACCAGGGTTTCTCTGGCGTTGATACGCAGTATTTT
clone size: -; D gene: -; V gene: TRBV7-9; J gene: TRBJ1-6; CDR3 protein: CASSLDTTYNSPLHF; CDR3 DNA: TGTGCCAGCAGCCTGGACACGACTTATAATTCACCCCTCCACTTT
clone size: -; D gene: TRBD2; V gene: TRBV7-9; J gene: TRBJ2-7; CDR3 protein: CASSGDPAGATLTFEQYF; CDR3 DNA: TGTGCCAGCAGCGGGGATCCAGCGGGAGCAACCCTAACGTTCGAGCAGTACTTC
clone size: -; D gene: TRBD2; V gene: TRBV7-9; J gene: TRBJ2-7; CDR3 protein: CASSFGTSDNYEQYF; CDR3 DNA: TGTGCCAGCAGCTTCGGGACTAGCGACAACTACGAGCAGTACTTC
clone size: -; D gene: TRBD2; V gene: TRBV7-9; J gene: TRBJ2-1; CDR3 protein: CASSLGFSGDYNEQFF; CDR3 DNA: TGTGCCAGCAGCTTAGGATTTAGCGGGGACTACAATGAGCAGTTCTTC
clone size: -; D gene: -; V gene: TRBV4-1; J gene: TRBJ2-5; CDR3 protein: CASSQRERSQHVAQYF; CDR3 DNA: TGCGCCAGCAGCCAGAGGGAGCGGAGTCAACACGTTGCCCAGTACTTC
clone size: once; D gene: -; V gene: TRBV7-9; J gene: TRBJ2-1; CDR3 protein: CASSAELVSGPYNEQFF; CDR3 DNA: TGTGCCAGCAGCGCCGAGCTAGTGAGCGGACCATACAATGAGCAGTTCTTC
clone size: few; D gene: TRBD1; V gene: TRBV29-1; J gene: TRBJ1-1; CDR3 protein: CSAGDRVNTEAFF; CDR3 DNA: TGCAGCGCTGGGGACAGGGTGAACACTGAAGCTTTCTTT
clone size: -; D gene: TRBD2; V gene: TRBV24-1; J gene: TRBJ2-1; CDR3 protein: CATSFSGRLDNEQFF; CDR3 DNA: TGTGCCACCAGTTTTAGCGGGAGACTCGACAATGAGCAGTTCTTC
clone size: -; D gene: -; V gene: TRBV5-1; J gene: TRBJ1-1; CDR3 protein: CASSLDSGARTEAFF; CDR3 DNA: TGCGCCAGCAGCTTGGACTCAGGGGCGCGAACTGAAGCTTTCTTT
clone size: -; D gene: TRBD2; V gene: TRBV27; J gene: TRBJ2-1; CDR3 protein: CASSSGRGSYNEQFF; CDR3 DNA: TGTGCCAGCAGCAGCGGGAGGGGCTCCTACAATGAGCAGTTCTTC
clone size: -; D gene: TRBD1; V gene: TRBV5-1; J gene: TRBJ2-5; CDR3 protein: CASTGGTGLTQETQYF; CDR3 DNA: TGCGCCAGCACCGGCGGGACAGGGCTTACTCAAGAGACCCAGTACTTC
clone size: -; D gene: -; V gene: TRBV5-1; J gene: TRBJ2-1; CDR3 protein: CASSLDGIWGNEQFF; CDR3 DNA: TGCGCCAGCAGCTTGGACGGGATATGGGGCAATGAGCAGTTCTTC
clone size: -; D gene: -; V gene: TRBV3-1/TRBV3-2; J gene: TRBJ2-2; CDR3 protein: CASSYGRNTGELFF; CDR3 DNA: TGTGCCAGCAGCTACGGTCGGAACACCGGGGAGCTGTTTTTT
clone size: -; D gene: -; V gene: TRBV10-2; J gene: TRBJ2-3; CDR3 protein: CASRGGAHTDTQYF; CDR3 DNA: TGCGCCAGCAGGGGGGGGGCCCACACAGATACGCAGTATTTT
clone size: -; D gene: -; V gene: TRBV5-4; J gene: TRBJ2-1; CDR3 protein: CASSARGEWNNEQFF; CDR3 DNA: TGTGCCAGCAGCGCACGCGGGGAGTGGAACAATGAGCAGTTCTTC
clone size: -; D gene: TRBD1; V gene: TRBV7-8; J gene: TRBJ1-1; CDR3 protein: CASRARDSHLRNTEAFF; CDR3 DNA: TGTGCCAGCAGGGCACGGGACAGTCATTTGCGGAACACTGAAGCTTTCTTT
clone size: -; D gene: -; V gene: TRBV29-1; J gene: TRBJ1-1; CDR3 protein: CSAHPGGSDTEAFF; CDR3 DNA: TGCAGCGCCCACCCGGGAGGGTCGGACACTGAAGCTTTCTTT